This TCR beta chain was retrieved from a study of cytomegalovirus exposure and HLA in healthy donors. Produced via immunoSEQ multiplex PCR; TCRdb's table is partial and in-frame only. The profile shows 150,000 to 180,000 clones, 86% of them singletons. The CDR3 totals 17 residues. V was shortened by 1 base and J by 0 bases, with 14 bases between the two germline ends. CDR1 and CDR2 from the germline V gene are SEHNR and FQNEAQ (reference sequence). The sequencing sample was made of PBMCs. This TCR came from a man in his late teens or twenties in good health and CMV-seropositive. The chain couples TRBV7-9 to TRBJ2-3, with D possibly TRBD2 on 6 matching bases. CDR3 nucleotides: TGTGCCAGCAGCTTAGGGGTAGCGGTGCTTAGCACAGATACGCAGTATTTT. The encoded protein is CASSLGVAVLSTDTQYF. The full variable domain, in which reference TRBV7-9 and TRBJ2-3 provide the parts outside the CDR3, is DTGVSQNPRHKITKRGQNVTFRCDPISEHNRLYWYRQTLGQGPEFLTYFQNEAQLEKSRLLSDRFSAERPKGSFSTLEIQRTEQGDSAMYLCASSLGVAVLSTDTQYFGPGTRLTVL.